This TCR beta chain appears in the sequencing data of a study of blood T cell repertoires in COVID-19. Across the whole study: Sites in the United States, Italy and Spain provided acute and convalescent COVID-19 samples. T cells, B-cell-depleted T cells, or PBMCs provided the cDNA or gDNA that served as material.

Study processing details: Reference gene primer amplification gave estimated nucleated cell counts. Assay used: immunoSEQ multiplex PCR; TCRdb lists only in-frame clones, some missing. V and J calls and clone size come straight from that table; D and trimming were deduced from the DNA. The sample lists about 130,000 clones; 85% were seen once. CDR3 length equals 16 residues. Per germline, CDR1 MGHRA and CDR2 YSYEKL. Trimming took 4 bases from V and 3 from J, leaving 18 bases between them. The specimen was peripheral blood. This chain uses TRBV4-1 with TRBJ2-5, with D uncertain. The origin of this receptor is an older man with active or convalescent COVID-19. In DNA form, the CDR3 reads TGCGCCAGCAGCCCTGAGATAGGTGGCGGTAAAGAGACCCAGTACTTC. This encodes CASSPEIGGGKETQYF.